What follows are 29 T cell receptor beta chains derived from one specimen sequenced in a study of blood T cell repertoires in COVID-19. Here immunoSEQ multiplex PCR was the method, and the copy in TCRdb shows in-frame clones only, minus some. This sample has approximately 200,000 clones; more than 70% occur once, and the top ten carry roughly 4.2%. Sequencing was done on a sample of peripheral blood. The receptors shown here come from a woman younger than 45 with acute or convalescent COVID-19.

The V call is TRBV6-1, the J call TRBJ2-2; 12 bases are shared with TRBD2. With 4 bases clipped from V and 6 bases from J, the junction kept 6 bases outside the gene matches. The CDR3 has 16 amino acids. CDR1 and CDR2 from the germline V gene are MNHNS and SASEGT. CDR3 bases: TGTGCCAGCAGTGTGCTAGCGGGAGGGAAGCCCGGGGAGCTGTTTTTT. This translates into CASSVLAGGKPGELFF.

The rearrangement uses TRBV2 and TRBJ2-1; TRBD2 matches 13 bases. Looked up from germline, CDR1 is SNHLY and CDR2 is FYNNEI. This CDR3 is 16 amino acids long. V shed 3 bases, J shed 4 bases, and the junction held 3 bases outside the gene matches. The chain's CDR3 is CASSDGGLAGYNEQFF. The CDR3 bases are TGTGCCAGCAGTGATGGGGGACTAGCGGGATACAATGAGCAGTTCTTC.

The chain is built from TRBV28 and TRBJ2-1; 9 nucleotides align to TRBD2. This CDR3 has 16 residues. Germline V gene sequence: CDR1 MDHEN, CDR2 SYDVKM. With V trimmed by 5 bases and J by 5 bases, 10 bases remained unmatched. The CDR3 protein is CASSLLGLAGNNEQFF. The CDR3, as DNA: TGTGCCAGCAGTCTCCTCGGGCTAGCGGGGAACAATGAGCAGTTCTTC.

In DNA, the CDR3 is TGTGCCAGCAGCGGGACAGGAGATGAAAAACTGTTTTTT. It translates to CASSGTGDEKLFF. The chain links TRBV28 to TRBJ1-4, with TRBD1 matching over 8 bases. The CDR3 has 13 amino acids. J lost 6 bases, V lost 6 bases, and 3 bases had no gene match. Germline V CDR1 and CDR2: MDHEN, SYDVKM.

The J gene is TRBJ1-5, the V gene TRBV19; 7 bases line up with TRBD1. The germline gives CDR1 LNHDA, CDR2 SQIVND (reference sequence). The trim removed 6 bases at V and 5 bases at J, leaving 16 bases unmatched. This CDR3 region has 17 residues. The CDR3 spells CASSVGKGQRIHQPQHF. CDR3 nucleotides: TGTGCCAGTAGCGTGGGAAAGGGACAGCGGATCCATCAGCCCCAGCATTTT.

The genes are TRBV2 and TRBJ2-5, with a weak D call TRBD1 (6 bases). Trimming left V 7 bases short and J 5 bases short, with 11 bases between. The CDR3 consists of 12 residues. Germline V gives CDR1 SNHLY, CDR2 FYNNEI. The CDR3 here is CASNSRGETQYF. The CDR3 region has the DNA TGTGCCAGCAATAGTAGGGGGGAGACCCAGTACTTC.

The V call is TRBV19, the J call TRBJ1-1; 8 bases agree with TRBD1. V shed 10 bases and J 1 base; nucleotides not matched to a gene: 8. CDR1 and CDR2 from the germline V gene are LNHDA and SQIVND (reference sequence). The CDR3 totals 14 residues. The CDR3 protein is CATRQGIWNTEAFF. In nucleotides, the CDR3 is TGTGCCACTAGACAGGGGATATGGAACACTGAAGCTTTCTTT.

The V call is TRBV10-1, the J call TRBJ2-1; 13 positions agree with TRBD2. The ends lost 3 bases at V and 15 bases at J; junction bases unmatched: 11. CDR1 is WNHNN and CDR2 is SYGVQD in the germline V gene (reference sequence). The CDR3 is 15 amino acids. CDR3 in amino acids: CASSEGGLAGVSLFF. The DNA of the CDR3 is TGCGCCAGCAGTGAAGGTGGACTAGCGGGAGTTTCTTTGTTCTTC.

The rearrangement links TRBV5-1 to TRBJ2-7, with a possible D match to TRBD1 (6 bases). The CDR3 is 14 amino acids. Trimming cost V 0 bases and J 4 bases, with 11 bases left between them. Germline V gene data show CDR1 as SGHRS and CDR2 as YFSETQ. The CDR3 region has the DNA TGCGCCAGCAGCTTGGGGACAGCACAATACGAGCAGTACTTC. Translated, it gives CASSLGTAQYEQYF.

Turning to this clone: Other nucleotide sequences from this sample produce the same CDR3. The gene calls are TRBV9 and TRBJ1-3; D is uncertain. Germline V gene sequence: CDR1 SGDLS, CDR2 YYNGEE. Deletions cut 0 bases from V and 0 bases from J, with 4 bases between. The CDR3 totals 14 residues. Here the CDR3 reads CASSVAGSGNTIYF. CDR3 DNA sequence: TGTGCCAGCAGCGTAGCCGGCTCTGGAAACACCATATATTTT. The full variable domain, completed using reference TRBV9 and TRBJ1-3, is DSGVTQTPKHLITATGQRVTLRCSPRSGDLSVYWYQQSLDQGLQFLIQYYNGEERAKGNILERFSAQQFPDLHSELNLSSLELGDSALYFCASSVAGSGNTIYFGEGSWLTVV.

The chain has TRBV2 and TRBJ2-7, with D tentatively TRBD1 (5 bases). CDR3 size: 14 residues. Germline CDR1 and CDR2: SNHLY and FYNNEI. V lost 3 bases and J lost 1, with 10 bases in between. For the CDR3, the DNA is TGTGCCAGCAGTGACAGGGTTCGATCCTACGAGCAGTACTTC. Its protein is CASSDRVRSYEQYF. Supplemented by reference TRBV2 and TRBJ2-7, the full variable domain reads EPEVTQTPSHQVTQMGQEVILRCVPISNHLYFYWYRQILGQKVEFLVSFYNNEISEKSEIFDDQFSVERPDGSNFTLKIRSTKLEDSAMYFCASSDRVRSYEQYFGPGTRLTVT.

This sequence joins TRBV9 and TRBJ2-7; D not resolved. The germline gives CDR1 SGDLS, CDR2 YYNGEE. The CDR3 spans 14 residues. Trimming stripped 3 bases from V and 6 bases from J, with 16 bases between. The CDR3 here is CASSGIGEQGEQYF. In DNA form, the CDR3 reads TGTGCCAGCAGCGGCATTGGAGAACAAGGCGAGCAGTACTTC.

CDR3 bases: TGTGCCAGCCCCCATTTAGGAGGGAACACTGAAGCTTTCTTT. This encodes CASPHLGGNTEAFF. This sequence joins TRBV6-5 and TRBJ1-1; no firm D call. The CDR3 is 14 amino acids. CDR1 and CDR2 from the germline V gene are MNHEY and SVGAGI. Trimming removed 8 bases at V and 1 base at J, with 14 bases between.

The gene calls are TRBV11-2 and TRBJ2-2; 8 bases map to TRBD2. Germline CDR1 SGHAT, CDR2 FQNNGV. The CDR3 length is 13 residues. With 5 bases clipped from V and 5 bases from J, the junction kept 1 base outside the gene matches. In nucleotides, the CDR3 is TGTGCCAGCAGCCGGGAGGGGACCGGGGAGCTGTTTTTT. Its protein product is CASSREGTGELFF.

The J gene is TRBJ1-2, the V gene TRBV9; no definite D call. Per the germline V gene, CDR1 is SGDLS and CDR2 is YYNGEE. The ends were cut back, 0 bases at V and 3 bases at J, with 6 bases in the middle. The CDR3 runs 13 residues. CDR3 sequence reads: CASSVAPDYGYTF. CDR3 in DNA: TGTGCCAGCAGCGTAGCGCCAGACTATGGCTACACCTTC.

This sequence joins TRBV5-1 and TRBJ1-4; possibly TRBD1 for D (6 bases). In germline, CDR1 is SGHRS, CDR2 YFSETQ. The ends were cut back, 2 bases at V and 0 bases at J, with 11 bases in the middle. The CDR3 totals 16 residues. CDR3 nucleotide sequence: TGCGCCAGCAGCTTAGGGGGGGACGCAACTAATGAAAAACTGTTTTTT. It encodes CASSLGGDATNEKLFF.

This clone was seen a handful of times. This sequence joins TRBV7-9 and TRBJ2-7; a weak D match, TRBD1 (6 bases). V shed 5 bases and J shed 3 bases, with 8 bases lying between them. Germline V gene lookup returns CDR1 SEHNR and CDR2 FQNEAQ (reference sequence). The CDR3 runs to 12 residues. The CDR3 region is CASSQGYYEQYF. The CDR3 nucleotides read TGTGCCAGCAGCCAGGGGTACTACGAGCAGTACTTC.

This clone has only one observation. The gene calls are TRBV29-1 and TRBJ2-5, with a weak D call TRBD1 (5 bases). Trimming stripped 6 bases from V and 5 bases from J, with 10 bases between. CDR1 and CDR2 (germline): SQVTM, ANQGSEA. This CDR3 is built from 11 residues. CDR3 protein: CSVRVGETQYF. CDR3 DNA: TGCAGCGTCAGGGTTGGGGAGACCCAGTACTTC.

The chain joins TRBV28 to TRBJ2-7, with a weak D call TRBD1 (6 bases). Trimming pared 6 bases from V and 7 bases from J, leaving 19 bases between. The V gene's germline CDR1 is MDHEN and CDR2 SYDVKM. The CDR3 runs 14 residues. The CDR3: CASRNRDTGREQYF. The CDR3 DNA is TGTGCCAGCAGGAACCGGGACACCGGCAGGGAGCAGTACTTC.

The rearrangement uses TRBV27 and TRBJ2-5; the match to TRBD1 covers 12 bases. CDR1 and CDR2 from the germline V gene are MNHEY and SMNVEV (reference sequence). Trimming removed 2 bases from V and 4 bases from J; junction bases left unmatched: 17. CDR3 length: 20 residues. The CDR3 DNA reads TGTGCCAGCAGTTTAGGCGGGACAGGGGGCCGCCTCGGGCACGCAGAGACCCAGTACTTC. Protein product: CASSLGGTGGRLGHAETQYF.

This clone turned up a few times. The chain couples TRBV15 to TRBJ2-7; 9 nucleotides align to TRBD1. The CDR3 runs 14 residues. V trimming: 5 bases; J trimming: 6 bases; junction bases outside the gene matches: 8. Germline V gene sequence: CDR1 LNHNV, CDR2 YYDKDF (reference sequence). For the CDR3, the DNA is TGTGCCACCAGCCGTTCGGGACAGGGAGCCGAGCAGTACTTC. This translates into CATSRSGQGAEQYF. The complete variable domain, with remaining parts taken from reference TRBV15 and TRBJ2-7, reads DAMVIQNPRYQVTQFGKPVTLSCSQTLNHNVMYWYQQKSSQAPKLLFHYYDKDFNNEADTPDNFQSRRPNTSFCFLDIRSPGLGDTAMYLCATSRSGQGAEQYFGPGTRLTVT.

V is TRBV2 and J is TRBJ2-5, with TRBD2 identical over 12 bases. V shed 8 bases and J 5 bases; nucleotides not matched to a gene: 12. The CDR3 covers 16 residues. In germline, CDR1 is SNHLY, CDR2 FYNNEI. In DNA form, the CDR3 reads TGTGCCAGCGATCGGTCTAGCGGGAGGGCCGGGGAGACCCAGTACTTC. Translation: CASDRSSGRAGETQYF.

This clone was seen just once. The V and J genes are TRBV6-5 and TRBJ1-5, with D tentatively TRBD1 (6 bases). The germline V gene encodes CDR1 MNHEY and CDR2 SVGAGI. Trimming removed 8 bases from V and 6 bases from J, with 14 bases in between. This CDR3 contains 13 residues. The CDR3 DNA follows: TGTGCCAGCGAGCGGGGGGCCCTTCAGCCCCAGCATTTT. It specifies CASERGALQPQHF.

This clone was observed a handful of times. The chain links TRBV7-8 to TRBJ1-4; D is uncertain. The V gene's germline CDR1 is SGHVS and CDR2 FQNEAQ. The CDR3 spans 14 residues. Between the trimmed V and J ends, which lost 0 bases and 6 bases, there was a span of 8 bases. CDR3 nucleotide sequence: TGTGCCAGCAGCTTAGCCTCAGGCTATGAAAAACTGTTTTTT. Amino acids: CASSLASGYEKLFF.

J is TRBJ1-4 and V is TRBV18; no definite D call. The V end lost 1 base, the J end lost 5 bases, and 11 bases lay between the germline ends. The CDR3 is 15 amino acids. The germline CDR1 and CDR2 sequences are KGHSH and LQKENI. The CDR3 region is CASSPLQRGNEKLFF. The DNA of the CDR3 is TGTGCCAGCTCACCACTACAGCGGGGAAATGAAAAACTGTTTTTT.

This clone appeared a single time. The chain has TRBV11-2 and TRBJ2-7; 7 positions agree with TRBD1. V shed 7 bases, J shed 7 bases, and the junction held 16 bases outside the gene matches. The CDR3 runs 15 residues. Germline loops: CDR1 SGHAT, CDR2 FQNNGV. The chain's CDR3 is CASTLGQAIVREQYF. The CDR3 nucleotides are TGTGCCAGCACCCTAGGACAGGCCATCGTACGTGAGCAGTACTTC.

The V call is TRBV7-6, the J call TRBJ2-7; 8 bases fit TRBD1. This CDR3 has 15 amino acids. Per germline, CDR1 SGHVS and CDR2 FNYEAQ. J was trimmed by 1 base and V by 0 bases; bases with no gene match: 2. The CDR3 region is CASSLAGTGSYEQYF. For the CDR3, the DNA is TGTGCCAGCAGCTTAGCCGGGACAGGTTCCTACGAGCAGTACTTC. The full variable domain, with the rest looked up from reference TRBV7-6 and TRBJ2-7, is GAGVSQSPRYKVTKRGQDVALRCDPISGHVSLYWYRQALGQGPEFLTYFNYEAQQDKSGLPNDRFSAERPEGSISTLTIQRTEQRDSAMYRCASSLAGTGSYEQYFGPGTRLTVT.

Concerning this clone itself: This specimen includes other DNA sequences encoding the same CDR3. The genes are TRBV7-9 and TRBJ2-7; D gene unclear. The CDR3 extends over 12 amino acids. Germline V gene lookup returns CDR1 SEHNR and CDR2 FQNEAQ (reference sequence). Trimming removed 3 bases from V and 1 base from J, with 4 bases in between. The CDR3 region is CASSFSSYEQYF. The CDR3 DNA sequence: TGTGCCAGCAGCTTCTCTTCCTACGAGCAGTACTTC.

The rearrangement uses TRBV9 and TRBJ2-1; tentatively, D is TRBD2 (6 bases). Germline lookup yields CDR1 SGDLS and CDR2 YYNGEE. CDR3 length: 19 amino acids. Trimming took 2 bases from V and 0 from J, leaving 21 bases between them. The CDR3 spells CASSVAGGTRLGSYNEQFF. DNA of the CDR3: TGTGCCAGCAGCGTGGCTGGAGGGACTCGACTGGGCTCCTACAATGAGCAGTTCTTC.